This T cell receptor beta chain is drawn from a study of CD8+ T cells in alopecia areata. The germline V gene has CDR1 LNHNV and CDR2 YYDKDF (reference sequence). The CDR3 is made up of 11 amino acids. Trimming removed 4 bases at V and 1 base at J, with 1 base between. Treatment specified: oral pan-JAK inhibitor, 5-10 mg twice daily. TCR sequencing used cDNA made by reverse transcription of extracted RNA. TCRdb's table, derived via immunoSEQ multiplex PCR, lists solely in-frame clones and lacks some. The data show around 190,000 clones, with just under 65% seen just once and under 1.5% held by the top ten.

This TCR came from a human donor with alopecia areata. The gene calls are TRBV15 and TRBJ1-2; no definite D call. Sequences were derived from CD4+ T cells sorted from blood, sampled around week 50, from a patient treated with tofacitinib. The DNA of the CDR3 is TGTGCCACCAGCAATAACTATGGCTACACCTTC. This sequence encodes CATSNNYGYTF. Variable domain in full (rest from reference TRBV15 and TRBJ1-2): DAMVIQNPRYQVTQFGKPVTLSCSQTLNHNVMYWYQQKSSQAPKLLFHYYDKDFNNEADTPDNFQSRRPNTSFCFLDIRSPGLGDTAMYLCATSNNYGYTFGSGTRLTVV.